The present entry profiles one T cell receptor beta chain with its context. The antigen remains unidentified. This sample was taken from a study of graft-versus-host responses after intestinal transplantation. The overall study: Recipients obtained multivisceral, liver-intestinal, or isolated intestinal transplants. Once they had received anti-thymocyte globulin induction, all recipients took tacrolimus and steroids for about 3 years.

Germline lookup yields CDR1 ENHRY and CDR2 SYGVKD. Trimming removed 4 bases from V and 2 bases from J; junction bases left unmatched: 11. This CDR3 is built from 16 residues. Study conclusions and caveats: Detected in recipient marrow were GvH clones, some of which were first observed in ileum or blood. Early declines in HvG clones that occurred post-transplant were associated with peak circulating GvH clone levels.

Generated by immunoSEQ multiplex PCR, the TCRdb table keeps only in-frame clones and is missing some. The sample carries tens of thousands of clones, about 93% recorded once. Sample: unstimulated CD8+ T cells sorted from spleen or lymph node cells, taken before intestinal transplant. This TCR was sampled from a human donor who received an intestinal transplant. The chain recombines TRBV10-3 with TRBJ2-7; 7 bases fit TRBD1. The chain's CDR3 is CAISGSRQGSAYEQYF. CDR3 coding DNA: TGTGCCATCAGTGGGTCCCGACAGGGATCTGCCTACGAGCAGTACTTC.